Detailed here is one T cell receptor (beta chain). This record belongs to a study of tumour-infiltrating T cells in Burkitt lymphoma. Study-wide background: Overall and progression-free survival were predicted by productive clonality.

Sequencing was performed with immunoSEQ multiplex PCR; in TCRdb, only in-frame clones are kept and a portion is missing. This table holds about 6,600 clones, more than 75% found once. This CDR3 has 15 amino acids. Trimming cost V 3 bases and J 1 base, with 7 bases left between them. Germline values: CDR1 SGHAT, CDR2 FQNNGV. The material sequenced was tumor tissue. The receptor was isolated from a human donor with Burkitt lymphoma. The chain couples TRBV11-2 to TRBJ2-6; D not certain. The CDR3, as DNA: TGTGCCAGCAGCTTCTCGGAGTCTGGGGCCAACGTCCTGACTTTC. This gives the protein CASSFSESGANVLTF.